One and the same sample provided the 2 T cell receptor beta chains below, sequenced in a study of blood T cell repertoires in COVID-19. Clones were read by immunoSEQ multiplex PCR, and TCRdb kept only the in-frame ones, dropping some. The repertoire holds roughly 180,000 clones, roughly 76% seen once, with approximately 9.9% in the top ten. The source material was peripheral blood. These receptors were obtained from a woman aged 35 to 49 with COVID-19, enrolled during active disease.

V and J are TRBV7-3 and TRBJ2-2, with TRBD1 identical over 7 bases. The CDR3 is made up of 14 amino acids. The V gene end was trimmed by 5 bases and the J gene end by 3 bases; junction bases not matched to a gene: 3. Germline V CDR1 and CDR2: SGHTA, FQGTGA. In DNA form, the CDR3 reads TGTGCCAGCAGCATCGGACAGGACACCGGGGAGCTGTTTTTT. Translation gives CASSIGQDTGELFF.

The genes are TRBV6-5 and TRBJ2-1, with 7 nucleotides matching TRBD2. This CDR3 spans 11 amino acids. Trimming at V came to 2 bases and at J to 12 bases, leaving 1 base not matched to a gene. CDR1 and CDR2 from the germline V gene are MNHEY and SVGAGI. The CDR3 nucleotides are TGTGCCAGCAGTTACGGCGGGGGGCAGTTCTTC. Its protein product is CASSYGGGQFF.